The clone carrying this TCR beta chain has at least ten counts. This sample is drawn from a study of metastatic and nonmetastatic thyroid tumors. Study-wide context: Comparative analysis of repertoires was undertaken across blood and tumor or nodule tissue obtained from malignant and benign thyroid patients.

TCRdb called clones again from the PCR reads with MiXCR. The repertoire consists of fewer than 40,000 clones, with about a sixth occurring once and the leading ten covering about 6.8%. Ahead of thyroid surgery, no patient had received treatment of any kind. The specimen sequenced was blood. The sequence was collected from a male donor with papillary thyroid cancer or a benign thyroid nodule (not recorded which). Some clones in this sample may be carry-over from other donors' samples.

CDR3 bases: TGTGCCAGCAGCTTAGCTAGCGGGGGCACAATCGGGGAGACCCAGTACTTC. Its protein is CASSLASGGTIGETQYF. The chain is built from TRBV7-9 and TRBJ2-5; 9 nucleotides line up with TRBD2. The CDR3 is made up of 17 amino acids. Germline CDR1 SEHNR, CDR2 FQNEAQ (reference sequence). V shed 0 bases and J 5 bases; nucleotides not matched to a gene: 10.